The 25 T cell receptor beta chains reported below all come from one sample, sequenced in a study of T-cell reconstitution after alpha-beta-depleted transplantation in children. Library preparation (for TCRbeta) was performed with unique molecular identifiers. From the PCR reads, TCRdb called clonotypes with MiXCR, one entry per CDR3 protein. The sample carries some 200,000 distinct CDR3 sequences, approximately 8% recorded once. Sequences were derived from PBMCs, mostly from graft donor cells, sampled 360 days after TCRalphabeta/CD19-depleted stem cell transplant. The receptors were sampled from a male patient aged 2-9 years who had a stem cell transplant for acute myeloid leukemia, so the T cells may come from the graft donor.

This clonotype has ten or more counts. The J gene is TRBJ2-1, the V gene TRBV6-5; 7 bases align to TRBD2. This CDR3 has 15 amino acids. V was pared by 0 bases and J by 3 bases, with 2 bases of the junction left unmatched. CDR1 is MNHEY and CDR2 is SVGAGI in the germline V gene. The CDR3 protein is CASSYSGGSYNEQFF. The DNA of the CDR3 is TGTGCCAGCAGTTACTCGGGAGGGAGCTACAATGAGCAGTTCTTC.

This clonotype was recorded many times. V gene TRBV7-9 combines with J gene TRBJ1-4; D unresolved. Trimming removed 8 bases from V and 7 bases from J, with 14 bases in between. Germline CDR1 and CDR2: SEHNR and FQNEAQ (reference sequence). The CDR3 extends over 13 amino acids. CDR3 DNA: TGTGCCAGCGGATGGAGTAACCTTGAAAAACTGTTTTTT. It is translated as CASGWSNLEKLFF.

This clonotype has more than one count but fewer than ten. V usage is TRBV4-2 and J usage is TRBJ2-3, with D perhaps TRBD1 or TRBD2 (5 bases each). Trimming removed 4 bases from V and 4 bases from J, with 24 bases in between. The germline CDR1 and CDR2 sequences are LGHNA and YNFKEQ. CDR3 length: 18 amino acids. CDR3 region: CASSPLGVDRSDADTQYF. For the CDR3, the DNA is TGTGCCAGCAGCCCTCTGGGGGTAGACAGATCGGACGCAGATACGCAGTATTTT.

This clonotype came up a few times. J is TRBJ2-1 and V is TRBV4-2; TRBD2 agrees at 8 bases. Trimming cost V 5 bases and J 2 bases; bases outside gene matches: 8. Germline V gives CDR1 LGHNA, CDR2 YNFKEQ. The CDR3 consists of 16 residues. The CDR3 sequence is CASSSGVAGTYNEQFF. CDR3 bases: TGTGCCAGCAGCTCCGGCGTAGCGGGGACCTACAATGAGCAGTTCTTC.

The rearrangement uses TRBV5-1 and TRBJ2-2; 11 bases are a match to TRBD2. The CDR3 contains 17 residues. V shed 4 bases and J 2 bases; nucleotides not matched to a gene: 7. CDR1 and CDR2 (germline): SGHRS, YFSETQ. This CDR3 is CASSLLTSGGNTGELFF. The CDR3 DNA reads as TGCGCCAGCAGCCTCCTAACTAGCGGGGGTAACACCGGGGAGCTGTTTTTT.

The chain carries TRBV20-1 and TRBJ2-2; TRBD2 might be the D (6 bases). From germline, CDR1 is DFQATT and CDR2 SNEGSKA (reference sequence). CDR3 length equals 14 residues. Between the trimmed V and J ends, which lost 1 base and 5 bases, there was a span of 11 bases. CDR3 in DNA: TGCAGTGCTAGAGTCGCGGCGGGGACCGGGGAGCTGTTTTTT. Translating gives CSARVAAGTGELFF.

This clonotype was picked up many times. This sequence joins TRBV12-3 or TRBV12-4 and TRBJ2-4, with D tentatively TRBD2 (5 bases). The ends were cut back, 5 bases at V and 4 bases at J, with 18 bases in the middle. The CDR3 loop spans 16 amino acids. CDR3: CASSPWIASTKNIQYF. As DNA, the CDR3 is TGTGCCAGCAGTCCATGGATAGCGAGCACGAAAAACATTCAGTACTTC.

The chain has TRBV3-1 and TRBJ2-3, with D unclear. CDR3 length equals 16 residues. Germline V lookup: CDR1 LGHDT, CDR2 YNNKEL (reference sequence). With 6 bases removed from V and 2 bases from J, the gap between germline ends came to 18 bases. The CDR3 nucleotides are TGTGCCAGCAGTCCTACTCGGACGCAACTCACAGATACGCAGTATTTT. The encoded protein is CASSPTRTQLTDTQYF.

The V and J genes are TRBV13 and TRBJ2-1; 9 nucleotides agree with TRBD2. The CDR3 is 17 amino acids. The V gene end was trimmed by 1 base and the J gene end by 6 bases; junction bases not matched to a gene: 10. Germline V gene lookup returns CDR1 PRHDT and CDR2 FYEKMQ (reference sequence). DNA of the CDR3: TGTGCCAGCAGCTTAGTTTTGGTAGCGGGAGTGCGCAATGAGCAGTTCTTC. The encoded protein is CASSLVLVAGVRNEQFF. Together with reference TRBV13 and TRBJ2-1, the CDR3 gives the full variable domain: AAGVIQSPRHLIKEKRETATLKCYPIPRHDTVYWYQQGPGQDPQFLISFYEKMQSDKGSIPDRFSAQQFSDYHSELNMSSLELGDSALYFCASSLVLVAGVRNEQFFGPGTRLTVL.

This clonotype was detected a few times. The J gene is TRBJ2-1, the V gene TRBV12-3 or TRBV12-4; 8 bases line up with TRBD2. V was clipped by 2 bases and J by 9 bases; unmatched bases: 12. The CDR3 consists of 16 residues. This CDR3 is CASSLPRGRGESEQFF. For the CDR3, the DNA is TGTGCCAGCAGTTTACCAAGAGGGCGGGGGGAATCTGAGCAGTTCTTC.

This clonotype was detected ten times or more. The chain couples TRBV7-9 to TRBJ2-7, with D possibly TRBD2 on 6 matching bases. The CDR3 spans 14 residues. The germline V gene encodes CDR1 SEHNR and CDR2 FQNEAQ (reference sequence). Trimming removed 1 base at V and 2 bases at J, with 9 bases between. CDR3 in amino acids: CASSLGTTPYEQYF. CDR3 bases: TGTGCCAGCAGCTTAGGGACTACTCCCTACGAGCAGTACTTC.

The gene calls are TRBV12-3 or TRBV12-4 and TRBJ1-5; D is uncertain. There are 13 residues in the CDR3. V lost 3 bases and J lost 7, with 10 bases in between. The DNA for the CDR3 is TGTGCCAGCAGTTTCCTCGACGGACAGCCCCAGCATTTT. The encoded protein is CASSFLDGQPQHF.

This clonotype appeared a few times. V is TRBV10-3 and J is TRBJ2-1, with D perhaps TRBD2 (5 bases). The CDR3 runs to 13 residues. Germline V gene lookup returns CDR1 ENHRY and CDR2 SYGVKD. V shed 6 bases and J shed 6 bases, with 12 bases lying between them. The CDR3 protein is CAISPGNVNEQFF. CDR3 DNA: TGTGCCATCAGCCCCGGGAACGTCAATGAGCAGTTCTTC.

This clonotype was found many times. This chain connects TRBV10-3 to TRBJ2-3; 8 bases line up with TRBD1. V shed 7 bases and J 1 base; nucleotides not matched to a gene: 7. Germline values: CDR1 ENHRY, CDR2 SYGVKD. This CDR3 spans 15 amino acids. The CDR3 spells CAIKRLGQGTDTQYF. CDR3 bases: TGTGCCATCAAACGCCTGGGACAGGGCACAGATACGCAGTATTTT.

This clonotype appeared many times. This chain uses TRBV7-9 with TRBJ2-7; the match to TRBD2 covers 8 bases. Germline V lookup: CDR1 SEHNR, CDR2 FQNEAQ (reference sequence). The CDR3 runs 14 residues. After removal of 4 bases from V and 2 bases from J, the junction contained 4 bases not matched to a gene. This chain's CDR3 is CASSSPGLAYEQYF. In DNA form, the CDR3 reads TGTGCCAGCAGCTCGCCGGGACTAGCCTACGAGCAGTACTTC.

This clonotype was detected ten times or more. V gene TRBV20-1 combines with J gene TRBJ1-1, with unresolved D. The CDR3 is 12 amino acids. Germline V gives CDR1 DFQATT, CDR2 SNEGSKA (reference sequence). The germline V and J ends were trimmed by 2 bases and 1 base, with 5 bases remaining between them. CDR3 in amino acids: CSARPQNTEAFF. The CDR3 DNA follows: TGCAGTGCTAGACCGCAGAACACTGAAGCTTTCTTT.

This clonotype was counted only a few times. The rearrangement joins TRBV12-3 or TRBV12-4 to TRBJ2-1, with TRBD2 matching over 8 bases. Trimming cost V 8 bases and J 3 bases; bases outside gene matches: 9. The CDR3 covers 15 residues. CDR3 region: CASQVRGGSYNEQFF. The DNA of the CDR3 is TGTGCCAGCCAGGTCCGGGGGGGAAGCTACAATGAGCAGTTCTTC.

This clonotype was counted at least ten times. The rearrangement links TRBV29-1 to TRBJ2-4; D may be TRBD2 (7 bases). This CDR3 contains 12 residues. Trimming took off 5 bases at V and 6 bases at J, with 11 bases between the two ends. Germline CDR1 and CDR2: SQVTM and ANQGSEA. The CDR3 DNA is TGCAGCGTTCTCCGGGGGGCAAACATTCAGTACTTC. Translated: CSVLRGANIQYF.

This clonotype was seen only a few times. V and J are TRBV20-1 and TRBJ2-3, with D perhaps TRBD1 or TRBD2 (5 bases each). CDR3 length: 13 amino acids. V shed 6 bases and J shed 0 bases, with 10 bases lying between them. Germline V lookup: CDR1 DFQATT, CDR2 SNEGSKA (reference sequence). CDR3 DNA sequence: TGCAGTGCAGGGGAGTCTAGCACAGATACGCAGTATTTT. Translating it yields CSAGESSTDTQYF.

The sample holds many counts of this clonotype. The rearrangement uses TRBV9 and TRBJ1-4; a possible D gene is TRBD1 (6 bases). CDR1 SGDLS and CDR2 YYNGEE come from the germline V gene. CDR3 size: 15 residues. V lost 4 bases, J lost 7 bases, and 17 bases lay in between. The CDR3: CASSPLPTGGEKLFF. Here the CDR3 DNA reads TGTGCCAGCAGCCCACTACCGACAGGCGGTGAAAAACTGTTTTTT.

This clonotype occurred many times. V usage is TRBV12-3 or TRBV12-4 and J usage is TRBJ2-4; TRBD1 matches at 12 bases. Trimming at V came to 5 bases and at J to 8 bases, leaving 7 bases not matched to a gene. This CDR3 contains 15 residues. CDR3 protein: CASSTGTGGMYIQYF. As DNA, the CDR3 is TGTGCCAGCAGTACCGGGACAGGGGGCATGTACATTCAGTACTTC.

This clonotype was observed a few times. The chain couples TRBV5-4 to TRBJ2-4; maybe TRBD2 (6 bases). CDR1 is SGHNT, CDR2 YYREEE, per germline (reference sequence). This CDR3 comprises 18 residues. V was clipped by 1 base and J by 1 base, with 18 bases between them. CDR3 nucleotides: TGTGCCAGCAGCTTGATCCCCAAACGCGGGGTTGCCAAAAACATTCAGTACTTC. Its protein product is CASSLIPKRGVAKNIQYF.

Concerning this clonotype itself: A much larger clone differs from this one at a single base, so this may be a read error. As DNA, the CDR3 is TGTGTCAGCAGTTCGAGCGGGAGGGCCTCCTACAATGAGCAGTTCTTC. Translation gives CVSSSSGRASYNEQFF. This chain links TRBV12-3 or TRBV12-4 with TRBJ2-1; TRBD2 matches 10 bases. This CDR3 comprises 16 residues.

This chain uses TRBV12-3 or TRBV12-4 with TRBJ2-7; D gene uncertain. Trimming stripped 5 bases from V and 3 bases from J, with 11 bases between. The CDR3 contains 13 residues. CDR3 sequence: CASSPGFGYEQYV. The CDR3 region has the DNA TGTGCCAGCAGTCCTGGATTTGGCTACGAGCAGTACGTC.

This clonotype has just a few counts. CDR3 residues: CASSSSHSKNTQYF. Here the CDR3 DNA reads TGTGCCAGCAGCTCCAGTCATTCTAAGAATACGCAGTATTTT. The chain employs TRBV7-3 and TRBJ2-3, with D hard to call. The CDR3 has 14 residues. The germline V and J ends were trimmed by 4 bases and 7 bases, with 15 bases remaining between them. Germline lookup yields CDR1 SGHTA and CDR2 FQGTGA.